The entry below gives a single T cell receptor beta chain sequence along with its context. Its antigen remains unknown. A single record per CDR3 protein comes from TCRdb applying MiXCR to the reads. The data hold 200,000 to 250,000 distinct CDR3 sequences, with 10% to 15% observed a single time. This entry comes from a study of T cell repertoires in cytomegalovirus infection. The CDR3 contains 13 residues. Trimming stripped 1 base from V and 6 bases from J, with 9 bases between. Germline V gene lookup returns CDR1 LNHDA and CDR2 SQIVND (reference sequence). Whole-study findings and limits: HLA-C-restricted CMV-specific TCR beta clonotypes prevailed in the ex vivo response.

This sequence was found in a human donor in good health (CMV status not recorded). Some clones in this sample may be carry-over from other donors' samples. V is TRBV19 and J is TRBJ1-2; D gene ambiguous. Source material: PBMCs. CDR3 nucleotides: TGTGCCAGTAGTATAGGCGCAGTCGATGGCTACACCTTC. It is translated as CASSIGAVDGYTF. Full variable domain (rest looked up from reference TRBV19 and TRBJ1-2): DGGITQSPKYLFRKEGQNVTLSCEQNLNHDAMYWYRQDPGQGLRLIYYSQIVNDFQKGDIAEGYSVSREKKESFPLTVTSAQKNPTAFYLCASSIGAVDGYTFGSGTRLTVV.